This T cell receptor (beta chain) was recovered during a study of beta chain features in type 1 diabetes. Study overall: Patients and healthy donors were similar in age, gender and cell yields.

Expressed TCRB transcripts were sequenced because the isolated RNA had all been reverse transcribed beforehand. The read count averaged around 4 million across naive, central memory and regulatory T cell samples. The data were produced by immunoSEQ multiplex PCR, yet TCRdb's version contains in-frame clones alone and is incomplete. The sample records some 350,000 clones, about 13% being singletons. General observations from the study: All four CD4+ subsets from Type 1 diabetes patients carried moderately but significantly shorter TCRB CDR3s.

This clone was counted a few times. What it binds is not known. This TCR was sampled from a woman aged 18-35 years with type 1 diabetes. Specimen: naive CD4+ T cells from blood.

The CDR3 coding sequence is TGTGCCAGCAGCTTAGACGAAGCCTCGGGAAAAGAGACCCAGTACTTC. Translated: CASSLDEASGKETQYF. The rearrangement joins TRBV11-3 to TRBJ2-5, with D possibly TRBD2 on 5 matching bases. Germline-derived CDR1 and CDR2 are SGHNT and YENEEA. The CDR3 is made up of 16 amino acids. The V and J ends lost 0 bases and 3 bases respectively, with 14 bases between them.